The T cell receptor (beta chain) described here comes from a study of tumor-infiltrating lymphocytes in localized non-small cell lung cancer. Concerning this clone: The antigen is undetermined.

Study findings and constraints: T-cell fraction did not differ between immunotypes IM1 and IM2.

Clones were sequenced by immunoSEQ multiplex PCR, and TCRdb holds only the in-frame ones, with some missing. The sample has approximately 12,000 clones; about 67% are singletons. The TCR was taken from a human donor with non-small cell lung cancer. Sequenced input: uninvolved lung tissue not adjacent to the tumor.

The CDR3 region is CASSSGFAGVGKFF. The CDR3 region has the DNA TGTGCCAGCAGCTCTGGTTTCGCGGGGGTGGGAAAGTTCTTC. The chain uses TRBV11-2 and TRBJ2-1; 7 bases map to TRBD2. V lost 4 bases to trimming and J lost 14 bases; unmatched junction nucleotides: 14. The germline V gene has CDR1 SGHAT and CDR2 FQNNGV. This CDR3 contains 14 residues.